The source of this T cell receptor (beta chain) is a study of T cell responses to AZD1222 COVID-19 vaccine. Study-level background: Second-dose timings of about 4 or about 12 weeks were pooled.

The CDR3 length is 14 residues. From germline, CDR1 is LGHDT and CDR2 YNNKEL (reference sequence). J was trimmed by 9 bases and V by 3 bases; bases with no gene match: 5. About this clone itself: Its antigen is currently unknown.

Repertoires were generated with immunoSEQ multiplex PCR, while TCRdb's copy carries only in-frame clones and drops some. The table has about 87,000 clones, around 87% seen once. Study findings and constraints: The breadth and depth of Spike-specific TCRs increased once two AZD1222 doses had been given.

The clonotype originates from an adult in good health. The rearrangement uses TRBV3-1 (or the pseudogene TRBV3-2) and TRBJ1-6, with 7 bases that match TRBD1. Sequenced material: peripheral blood, taken on day 0 of AZD1222 vaccination. The CDR3 nucleotides are TGTGCCAGCAGCCAGGATCACAGGGGTTCACCCCTCCACTTT. Residues: CASSQDHRGSPLHF.